This record looks at one TCR beta chain sequence and its context. The antigen remains unidentified. Amplification targeted the TCR beta CDR3 regions, with RNA transcripts as the source material. HTBI-primed RT-PCR formed the first round, and a multiplex PCR formed the second. MiXCR, run by TCRdb on the multiplex PCR reads, gives a single entry per CDR3 protein. The data show over 500,000 distinct CDR3 sequences, 20% to 25% seen once. The CDR3 runs 15 residues. Germline CDR1 LGHDT, CDR2 YNNKEL (reference sequence). Trimming shortened V by 3 bases and J by 2 bases, and 13 bases separated the two germline ends. The sample belongs to a study of Graves' ophthalmopathy and Graves' hyperthyroidism. Study observations and caveats: Built on 13 signatures, a model told ophthalmopathy apart from stable hyperthyroidism with about 88% sensitivity and over 80% specificity. Appearing in blood as well were most expanded thyroid clonotypes above 0.001 frequency.

The clonotype comes from a woman aged 18-29 years with stable Graves' hyperthyroidism. Some clones in this sample may be carry-over from other donors' samples. Sample: peripheral blood. The chain joins TRBV3-1 to TRBJ2-5; either TRBD1 or TRBD2 may fit D (5 bases each). CDR3 coding DNA: TGTGCCAGCAGCCAGGGACGGAATTATCAAGAGACCCAGTACTTC. Protein product: CASSQGRNYQETQYF.